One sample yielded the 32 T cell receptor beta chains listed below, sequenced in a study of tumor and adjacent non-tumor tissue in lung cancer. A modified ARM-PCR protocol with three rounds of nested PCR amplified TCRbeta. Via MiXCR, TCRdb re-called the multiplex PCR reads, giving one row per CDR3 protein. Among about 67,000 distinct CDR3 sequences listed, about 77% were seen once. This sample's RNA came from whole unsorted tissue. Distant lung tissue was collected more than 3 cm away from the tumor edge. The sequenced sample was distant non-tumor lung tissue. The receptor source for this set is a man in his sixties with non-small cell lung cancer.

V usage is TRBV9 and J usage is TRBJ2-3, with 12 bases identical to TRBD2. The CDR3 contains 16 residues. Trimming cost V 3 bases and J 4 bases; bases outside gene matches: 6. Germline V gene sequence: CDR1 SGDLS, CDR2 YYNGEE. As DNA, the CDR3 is TGTGCCAGCAGCGCCCCGACTAGCGGGAGACCAGATACGCAGTATTTT. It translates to CASSAPTSGRPDTQYF.

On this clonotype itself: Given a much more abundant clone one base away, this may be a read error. The CDR3 DNA reads TGTGCCAGCAGCTCCAGGGGCTGCTTGAACACTGAAGCTTTCTTT. Its protein is CASSSRGCLNTEAFF. J is TRBJ1-1 and V is TRBV11-2; tentative D call: TRBD1 (6 bases). Trimming removed 4 bases from V and 0 bases from J, with 12 bases in between. This CDR3 contains 15 residues. Germline CDR1 SGHAT, CDR2 FQNNGV.

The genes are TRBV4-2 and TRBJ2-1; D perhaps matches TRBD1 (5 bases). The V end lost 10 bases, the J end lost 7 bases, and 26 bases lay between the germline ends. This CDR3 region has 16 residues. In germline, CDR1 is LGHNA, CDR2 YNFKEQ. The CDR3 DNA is TGTGCCAACAACCAAGAAGCATTAGCCTCAGGGAATGAGCAGTTCTTC. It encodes CANNQEALASGNEQFF.

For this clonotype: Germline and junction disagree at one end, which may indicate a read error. DNA of the CDR3: TGTACCAGCGCGGGAGGTCCTAGCCCCCTAGGGACCGGAGAGCTGTTTTTT. Amino acids: CTSAGGPSPLGTGELFF. This chain joins TRBV6-1 and TRBJ2-2; TRBD2 matches 8 bases. Germline CDR1 reads MNHNS; CDR2 reads SASEGT. This CDR3 contains 17 residues.

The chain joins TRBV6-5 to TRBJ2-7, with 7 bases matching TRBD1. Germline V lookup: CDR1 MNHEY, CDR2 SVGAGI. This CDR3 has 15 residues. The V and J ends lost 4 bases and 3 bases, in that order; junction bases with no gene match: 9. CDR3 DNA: TGTGCCAGCAGTTCCGAGGACAGGATCATCTACGAGCAGTACTTC. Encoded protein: CASSSEDRIIYEQYF.

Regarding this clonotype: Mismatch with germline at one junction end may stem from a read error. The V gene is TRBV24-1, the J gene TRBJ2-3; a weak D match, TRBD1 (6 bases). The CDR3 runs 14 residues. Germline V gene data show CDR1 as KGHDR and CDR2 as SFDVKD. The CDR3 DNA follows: TGTGCCACCAGTGAAACAGGGCGCACAGATACACAGTATTTT. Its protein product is CATSETGRTDTQYF.

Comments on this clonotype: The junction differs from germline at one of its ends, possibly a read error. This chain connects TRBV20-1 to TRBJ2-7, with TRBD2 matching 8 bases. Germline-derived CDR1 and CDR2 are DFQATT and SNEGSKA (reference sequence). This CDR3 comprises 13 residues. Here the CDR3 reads CSVSSGLGYERYF. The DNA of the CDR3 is TGCAGTGTTAGCTCGGGACTAGGCTACGAGCGGTACTTC.

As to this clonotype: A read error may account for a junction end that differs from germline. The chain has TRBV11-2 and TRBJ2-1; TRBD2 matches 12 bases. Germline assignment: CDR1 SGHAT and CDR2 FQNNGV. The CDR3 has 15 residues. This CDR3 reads CASNLSSGRENEQFF. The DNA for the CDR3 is TGTGCCAGCAACTTATCTAGCGGGAGGGAAAATGAGCAGTTCTTC.

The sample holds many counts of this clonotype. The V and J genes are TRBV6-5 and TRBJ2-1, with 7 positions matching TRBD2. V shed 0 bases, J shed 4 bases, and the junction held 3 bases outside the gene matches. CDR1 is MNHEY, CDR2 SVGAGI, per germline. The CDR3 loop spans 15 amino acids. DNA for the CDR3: TGTGCCAGCAGTTACTCTTCTAGCGGATACAATGAGCAGTTCTTC. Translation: CASSYSSSGYNEQFF.

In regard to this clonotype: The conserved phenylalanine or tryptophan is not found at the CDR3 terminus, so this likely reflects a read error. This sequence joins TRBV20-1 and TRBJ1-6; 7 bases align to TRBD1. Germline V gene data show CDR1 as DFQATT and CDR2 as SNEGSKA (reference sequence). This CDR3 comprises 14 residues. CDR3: CCAPPGQLNSPLHL. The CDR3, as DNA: TGCTGTGCTCCTCCGGGACAGTTGAATTCACCCCTCCACCTT.

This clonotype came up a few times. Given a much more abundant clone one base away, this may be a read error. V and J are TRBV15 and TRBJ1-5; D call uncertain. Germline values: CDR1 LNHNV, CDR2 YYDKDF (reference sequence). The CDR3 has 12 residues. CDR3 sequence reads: CATSGENQPQHF. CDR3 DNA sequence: TGTGCCACCAGCGGAGAAAATCAGCCCCAGCATTTT.

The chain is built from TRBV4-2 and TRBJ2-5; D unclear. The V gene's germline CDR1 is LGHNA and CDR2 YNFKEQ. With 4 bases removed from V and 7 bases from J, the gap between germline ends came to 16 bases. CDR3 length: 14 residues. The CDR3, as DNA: TGTGCCAGCAGCCTAGGCCGGCAAAAGGGGACCCAGTACTTC. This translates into CASSLGRQKGTQYF.

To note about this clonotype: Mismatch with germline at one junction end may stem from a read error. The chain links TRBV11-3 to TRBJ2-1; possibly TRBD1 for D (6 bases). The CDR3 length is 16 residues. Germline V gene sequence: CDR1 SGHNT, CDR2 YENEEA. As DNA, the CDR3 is TGTACCAGCAGCTTTAACCGGGACACAAACTACAATGCGCAGTTCTTC. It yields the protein CTSSFNRDTNYNAQFF.

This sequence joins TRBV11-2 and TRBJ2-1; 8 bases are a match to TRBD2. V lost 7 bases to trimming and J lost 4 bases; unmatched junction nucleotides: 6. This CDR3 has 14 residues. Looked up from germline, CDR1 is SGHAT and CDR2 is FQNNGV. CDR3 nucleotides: TGTGCCAGCAACTTTTCGGGGGGGTACAATGAGCAGTTCTTC. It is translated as CASNFSGGYNEQFF.

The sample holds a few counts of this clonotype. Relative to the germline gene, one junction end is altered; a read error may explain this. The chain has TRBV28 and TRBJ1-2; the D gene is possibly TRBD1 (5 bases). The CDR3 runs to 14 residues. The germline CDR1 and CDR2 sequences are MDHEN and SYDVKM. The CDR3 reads CAGSPLGTKNGYTF. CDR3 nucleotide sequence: TGTGCTGGCAGTCCACTGGGGACCAAAAATGGCTACACATTC.

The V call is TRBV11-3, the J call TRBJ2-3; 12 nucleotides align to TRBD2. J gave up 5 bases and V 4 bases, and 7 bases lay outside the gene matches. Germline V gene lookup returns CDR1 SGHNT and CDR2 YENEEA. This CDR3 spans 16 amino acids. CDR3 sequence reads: CASSSLAGGRGDTQYF. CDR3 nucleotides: TGTGCCAGCAGCTCCCTAGCGGGAGGGCGGGGAGATACGCAGTATTTT.

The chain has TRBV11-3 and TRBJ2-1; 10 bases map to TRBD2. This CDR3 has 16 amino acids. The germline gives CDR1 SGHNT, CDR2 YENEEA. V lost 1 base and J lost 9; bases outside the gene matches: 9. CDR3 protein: CASSLVYSGRATEQFF. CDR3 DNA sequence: TGTGCCAGCAGCTTAGTGTACAGCGGGAGGGCGACTGAGCAGTTCTTC.

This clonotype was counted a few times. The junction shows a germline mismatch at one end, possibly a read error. CDR3 sequence (DNA): TGCGCCAGCAGCTTAGGGGACTTTTCCTCCTACGAGCAGTATTTC. Its protein is CASSLGDFSSYEQYF. V gene TRBV5-1 combines with J gene TRBJ2-7; possible D gene TRBD2, 6 bases. Looked up from germline, CDR1 is SGHRS and CDR2 is YFSETQ. The CDR3 is 15 residues long.

CDR3 coding DNA: TGCAACGCCCCGGCAGGGCGGGAGGCCCAGTACTTC. Translated, it gives CNAPAGREAQYF. This sequence joins TRBV29-1 and TRBJ2-5, with 8 bases aligning to TRBD2. The CDR3 sequence is 12 residues long. Germline V gene sequence: CDR1 SQVTM, CDR2 ANQGSEA.

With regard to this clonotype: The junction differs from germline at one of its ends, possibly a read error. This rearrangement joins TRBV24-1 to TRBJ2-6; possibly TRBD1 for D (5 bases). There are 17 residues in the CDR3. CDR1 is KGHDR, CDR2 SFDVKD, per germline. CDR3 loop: CATIDQTTDSGANVLIF. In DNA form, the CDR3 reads TGTGCCACCATTGATCAGACGACTGATTCTGGGGCCAACGTCCTGATTTTC.

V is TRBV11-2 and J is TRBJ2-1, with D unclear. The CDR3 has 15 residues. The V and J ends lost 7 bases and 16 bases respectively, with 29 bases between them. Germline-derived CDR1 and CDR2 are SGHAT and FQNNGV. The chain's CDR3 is CASNPYSSSYNGHFF. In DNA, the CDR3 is TGTGCCAGCAACCCTTACTCCAGCTCCTACAATGGGCATTTCTTC.

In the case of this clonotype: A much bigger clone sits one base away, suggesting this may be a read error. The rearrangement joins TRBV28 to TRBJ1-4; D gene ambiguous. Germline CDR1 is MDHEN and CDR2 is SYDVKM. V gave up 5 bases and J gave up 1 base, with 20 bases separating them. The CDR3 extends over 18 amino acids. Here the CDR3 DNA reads TGTGCCAGCAGTCCTCTTGACTGGACGCGGGTAACTAATGAAAAACTGTTTTTT. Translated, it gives CASSPLDWTRVTNEKLFF.

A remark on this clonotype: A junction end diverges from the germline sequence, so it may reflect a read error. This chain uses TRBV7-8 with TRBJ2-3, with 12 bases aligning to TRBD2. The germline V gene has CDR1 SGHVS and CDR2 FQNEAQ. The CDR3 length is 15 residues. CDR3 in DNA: TGTGCCTGCAGCTCAACTAGCGGGAGGCCCGATACGCAGTATTTT. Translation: CACSSTSGRPDTQYF.

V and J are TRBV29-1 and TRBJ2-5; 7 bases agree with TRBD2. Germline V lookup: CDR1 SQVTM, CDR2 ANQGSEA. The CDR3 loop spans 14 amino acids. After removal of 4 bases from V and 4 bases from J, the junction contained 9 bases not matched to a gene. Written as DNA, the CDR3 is TGCAGCGTTGCCGGCAGACTAGCAGTAGAGACCCAGTACTTC. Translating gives CSVAGRLAVETQYF.

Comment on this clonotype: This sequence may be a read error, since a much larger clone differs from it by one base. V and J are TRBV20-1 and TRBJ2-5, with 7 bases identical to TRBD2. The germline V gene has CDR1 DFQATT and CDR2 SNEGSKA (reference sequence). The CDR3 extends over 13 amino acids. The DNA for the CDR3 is TGCAGTGCTTATCTAGCGGTACAAGAGACCCTGTACTTC. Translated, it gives CSAYLAVQETLYF.

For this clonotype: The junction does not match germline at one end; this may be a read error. CDR3 in amino acids: CDSERDSGTDTQYF. The CDR3 DNA is TGTGACAGCGAGCGGGACTCAGGCACAGATACGCAGTATTTT. The chain employs TRBV12-3 or TRBV12-4 and TRBJ2-3, with 7 bases lining up with TRBD2. The CDR3 totals 14 residues.

The CDR3 DNA reads as TGTGCCACTCGATCCGGAGCGGATGGTGACTACACCTTC. It encodes CATRSGADGDYTF. V gene TRBV24-1 combines with J gene TRBJ1-2, with no clear D. This CDR3 is built from 13 residues. V lost 10 bases, J lost 10 bases, and 21 bases lay in between. Germline CDR1 reads KGHDR; CDR2 reads SFDVKD.

The CDR3 spells CASRRWGERPGTQYF. The CDR3 nucleotides are TGTGCCAGCAGGCGGTGGGGAGAGAGGCCAGGTACGCAGTATTTT. The chain employs TRBV5-5 and TRBJ2-3, with a tentative D call TRBD2 (5 bases). V was pared by 5 bases and J by 8 bases, with 21 bases between. Germline V CDR1 and CDR2: SGHKS, YYEKEE (reference sequence). This CDR3 has 15 residues.

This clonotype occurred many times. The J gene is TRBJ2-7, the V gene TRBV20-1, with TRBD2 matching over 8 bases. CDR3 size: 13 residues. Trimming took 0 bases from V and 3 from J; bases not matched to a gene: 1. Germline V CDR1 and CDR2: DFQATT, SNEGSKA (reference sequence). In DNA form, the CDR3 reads TGCAGTGCTAGAGAGGGACTAGACTACGAGCAGTACTTC. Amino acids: CSAREGLDYEQYF.

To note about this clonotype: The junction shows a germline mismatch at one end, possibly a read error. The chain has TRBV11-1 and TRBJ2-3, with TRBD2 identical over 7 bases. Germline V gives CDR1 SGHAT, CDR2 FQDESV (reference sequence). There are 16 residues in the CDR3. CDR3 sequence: CVSSLASGASTDTQYF. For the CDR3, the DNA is TGTGTCAGCAGCTTGGCCAGCGGGGCCAGCACAGATACGCAGTATTTT.

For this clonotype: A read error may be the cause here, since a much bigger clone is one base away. CDR3 bases: TGTGCCAGCAGTGACTATAGCGGGAGCACAGATACGCAGTATTTT. Its translation: CASSDYSGSTDTQYF. The chain uses TRBV6-4 and TRBJ2-3, with 7 nucleotides matching TRBD2. The germline V gene encodes CDR1 MRHNA and CDR2 SNTAGT. Trimming took 1 base from V and 0 from J; bases not matched to a gene: 1. The CDR3 length is 15 residues.

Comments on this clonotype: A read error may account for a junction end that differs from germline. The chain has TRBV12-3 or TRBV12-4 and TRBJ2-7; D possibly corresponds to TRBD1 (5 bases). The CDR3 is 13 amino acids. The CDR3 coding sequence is TGTGCCAGCAGTGCATCCCTTATAGGGGAACAGTGCTTC. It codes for CASSASLIGEQCF.